A single TCR beta chain is shown here with its context. Antigen unknown. This entry is derived from a study of T cells in Graves' hyperthyroidism and ophthalmopathy. Study-wide points: Through a model of 13 V-J features, ophthalmopathy was separated from stable hyperthyroidism. Within blood appeared most thyroid clonotypes that had expanded above 0.001.

Amplified TCR beta CDR3 regions came from RNA transcripts. HTBI primers drove first-round RT-PCR of the TCR CDR3. MiXCR, run by TCRdb on the multiplex PCR reads, gives a single entry per CDR3 protein. The data show hundreds of thousands of distinct CDR3 sequences, around 42% seen once. CDR3 size: 14 residues. CDR1 is MGHDK and CDR2 is SYGVNS in the germline V gene. Trimming cost V 6 bases and J 6 bases; bases outside gene matches: 4. Exclusions: uncontrolled infection, other autoimmune disease, pregnancy, lactation. The TCR was taken from a woman between 18 and 29 years old with Graves' hyperthyroidism. Source material: peripheral blood or thyroid tissue (not recorded which). J is TRBJ1-4 and V is TRBV25-1, with TRBD1 matching over 10 bases. The CDR3 region is CASRRTGGHEKLFF. CDR3 bases: TGTGCCAGCAGGCGGACAGGGGGACATGAAAAACTGTTTTTT.